This T cell receptor beta chain stems from a study of PD-1 blockade in classical Hodgkin lymphoma. Data came from immunoSEQ multiplex PCR; TCRdb stores just in-frame clones and leaves some out. The sample contains 65,000 to 95,000 clones, about 89% of which appear only once. V lost 4 bases, J lost 0 bases, and 10 bases lay in between. Germline CDR1 is SGHTA and CDR2 is FQGNSA. CDR3 length: 15 amino acids. In every patient, relapse followed autologous stem cell transplantation, while exposure to brentuximab vedotin differed. The rearrangement links TRBV7-2 to TRBJ1-3, with D possibly TRBD1 on 5 matching bases. This sample comprised peripheral blood mononuclear cells (PBMCs), obtained at baseline. The clonotype originates from a human donor with classical Hodgkin lymphoma. As DNA, the CDR3 is TGTGCCAGCAGCTCCAGGGCATCCTCTGGAAACACCATATATTTT. Translating gives CASSSRASSGNTIYF.